The 5 T cell receptor beta chains presented below share a single source sample, sequenced in a study of blood T cell repertoires in COVID-19. Method: immunoSEQ multiplex PCR; TCRdb's copy keeps in-frame clones and lacks some. The sample contains 250,000 to 350,000 clones, 90% to 95% of which appear only once. Sequenced: peripheral blood. The source of these receptors is a woman younger than 45 with COVID-19, enrolled during active disease.

The chain is built from TRBV5-1 and TRBJ2-1; 11 positions agree with TRBD2. The CDR3 extends over 17 amino acids. Germline V gene data show CDR1 as SGHRS and CDR2 as YFSETQ. Trimming removed 0 bases from V and 1 base from J; junction bases left unmatched: 3. In DNA, the CDR3 is TGCGCCAGCAGCTTGGGAGGGACTAGCGGATCCTACAATGAGCAGTTCTTC. Translated, it gives CASSLGGTSGSYNEQFF.

This chain uses TRBV7-8 with TRBJ2-7; a possible D gene is TRBD1 (6 bases). This CDR3 contains 15 residues. Per the germline V gene, CDR1 is SGHVS and CDR2 is FQNEAQ. V gave up 1 base and J gave up 5 bases, with 15 bases separating them. CDR3: CASSLGPGTSNEQYF. DNA of the CDR3: TGTGCCAGCAGCTTAGGCCCTGGGACAAGCAACGAGCAGTACTTC.

The V and J genes are TRBV29-1 and TRBJ1-2; D possibly corresponds to TRBD1 (6 bases). Germline CDR1 and CDR2: SQVTM and ANQGSEA. Deletions cut 1 base from V and 0 bases from J, with 12 bases between. The CDR3 is 15 amino acids. The CDR3, as DNA: TGCAGCGTTGAAGGGGACATTAGGCCTAACTATGGCTACACCTTC. Protein: CSVEGDIRPNYGYTF.

V usage is TRBV6-5 and J usage is TRBJ1-1; D remains ambiguous. CDR1 is MNHEY and CDR2 is SVGAGI in the germline V gene. The CDR3 runs to 14 residues. The V and J ends lost 7 bases and 11 bases respectively, with 23 bases between them. The CDR3 bases are TGTGCCAGCACCACTCCGAACCCACCCTTCTTCGCTTTCTTT. Translated, it gives CASTTPNPPFFAFF.

The CDR3 DNA reads TGCAGCGTTGACAGGGGAACAAATGGCTACACCTTC. Protein: CSVDRGTNGYTF. The chain recombines TRBV29-1 with TRBJ1-2; tentative D call: TRBD1 (6 bases). Per germline, CDR1 SQVTM and CDR2 ANQGSEA. Trimming took 3 bases from V and 6 from J, leaving 11 bases between them. CDR3 size: 12 residues.